This TCR beta chain was captured in a study of identical twins. Study-level points and caveats: Its conclusions, products of cross-sectional statistical analysis, did not come from following the same donors. Where beta out-of-frame sequences were concerned, excess twin sharing was weaker. The study found excess low generation probability among twin-shared out-of-frame alpha sequences.

In the case of this clonotype: The antigen remains undetermined.

Unique molecular identifiers were in the cDNA, with template-switch universal primer binding. TCRdb analysed the 5' RACE reads with MiXCR anew, one entry per CDR3 protein. This sample has some 1,600,000 distinct CDR3 sequences; less than 40% occur once, and the top ten carry about 0.3%. The CDR3 covers 16 residues. The ends lost 10 bases at V and 0 bases at J; junction bases unmatched: 9. Germline assignment: CDR1 WSHSY and CDR2 SAAADI. The sequenced material came from cord blood. The chain has TRBV10-2 and TRBJ2-3; 11 positions match TRBD2. The sequence was collected from a newborn girl in good health. CDR3 nucleotide sequence: TGCGCCACCTACTACCTAGCGGGGGGCAGCACAGATACGCAGTATTTT. This codes for CATYYLAGGSTDTQYF.